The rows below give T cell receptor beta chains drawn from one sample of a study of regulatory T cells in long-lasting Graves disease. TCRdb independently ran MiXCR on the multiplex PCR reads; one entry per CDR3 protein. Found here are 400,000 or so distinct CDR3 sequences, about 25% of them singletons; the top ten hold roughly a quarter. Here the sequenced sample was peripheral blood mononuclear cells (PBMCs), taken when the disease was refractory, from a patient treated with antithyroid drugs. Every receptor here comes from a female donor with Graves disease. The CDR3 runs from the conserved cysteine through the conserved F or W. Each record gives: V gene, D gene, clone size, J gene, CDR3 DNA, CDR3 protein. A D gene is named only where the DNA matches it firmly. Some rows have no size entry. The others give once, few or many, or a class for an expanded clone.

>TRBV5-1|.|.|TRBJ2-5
TGCGCCAGCAGCGCCACGGGAAACCCGGTGGGGGAGACCCAGTACTTC
CASSATGNPVGETQYF
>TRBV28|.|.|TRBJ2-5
TGTGCCAGCAGTTTATCTTCGGGGGCGACAGGAGCATTAAGGGAGACCCAGTACTTC
CASSLSSGATGALRETQYF
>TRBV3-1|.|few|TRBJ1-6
TGTGCCAGCAGCCCTACGAGGGGGTCGAATTCACCCCTCCACTTT
CASSPTRGSNSPLHF
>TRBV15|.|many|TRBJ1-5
TGTGCCACCAGCAGAGATCAGATTTGGGCAGGACAGCCCCAGCATTTT
CATSRDQIWAGQPQHF
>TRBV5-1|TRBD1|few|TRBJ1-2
TGCGCCAGCAGGCCCTTGACAGGGGAGCTTCGTTATGACTACACCTTC
CASRPLTGELRYDYTF
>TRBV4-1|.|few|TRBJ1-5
TGCGCCAGCAGCCATGGGGGGAACAATCAGCCCCAGCATTTT
CASSHGGNNQPQHF
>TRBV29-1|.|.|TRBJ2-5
TGCAGCGTTGATTTTCGGGGTGCGGTGGAGACCCAGTACTTC
CSVDFRGAVETQYF
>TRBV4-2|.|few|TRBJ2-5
TGTGCCAGCAGCCAAGGGGACTTAGCGACCCAAGAGACCCAGTACTTC
CASSQGDLATQETQYF
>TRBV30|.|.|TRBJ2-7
TGTGCCTGGAGTGGGGGACGCGGGGCCTACGAGCAGTACTTC
CAWSGGRGAYEQYF
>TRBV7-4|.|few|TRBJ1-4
TGTGCCAGCAGCATGAAGGGTTTTCCTAATGAAAAACTGTTTTTT
CASSMKGFPNEKLFF
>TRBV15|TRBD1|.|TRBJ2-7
TGTGCCACCAGCAGCGGACAGGGGGCCTACGAGCAGTACTTC
CATSSGQGAYEQYF
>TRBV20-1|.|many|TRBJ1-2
TGCAGTGCTAGAGATCGGTCAGAGTATGGCTACACCTTC
CSARDRSEYGYTF
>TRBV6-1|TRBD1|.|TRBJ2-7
TGTGCCAGCACGGCCCGGGACAGGATTGGCGAGCAGTACTTC
CASTARDRIGEQYF
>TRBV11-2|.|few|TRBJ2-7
TGTGCCAGCAGCTTTAGTCCCCAGGTCTACGAGCAGTACTTC
CASSFSPQVYEQYF
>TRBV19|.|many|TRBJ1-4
TGTGCCAGTACCCTCGGGCAGTCCTCTAATGAAAAACTGTTTTTT
CASTLGQSSNEKLFF
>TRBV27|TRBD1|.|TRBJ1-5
TGTGCCAGCAGTTCCACCTCGACAGGGGGAGGCAATCAGCCCCAGCATTTT
CASSSTSTGGGNQPQHF